Following are 26 T cell receptor beta chains from one sample sequenced in a study of graft-versus-host responses after intestinal transplantation. Produced via immunoSEQ multiplex PCR; TCRdb's table is partial and in-frame only. The sample consists of fewer than 150,000 clones, approximately 94% of them appearing once. Antigens of these TCRs are unknown. The sample in question was unstimulated CD4+ T cells sorted from spleen or lymph node cells, obtained before intestinal transplant. The receptors here all came from a human donor who received an intestinal transplant.

The chain carries TRBV19 and TRBJ1-2, with no clear D. The length of the CDR3 is 14 residues. Germline V lookup: CDR1 LNHDA, CDR2 SQIVND (reference sequence). V lost 3 bases and J lost 4, with 12 bases in between. CDR3 sequence: CASSIAIKGYGYTF. CDR3 nucleotide sequence: TGTGCCAGTAGTATCGCGATCAAGGGCTATGGCTACACCTTC.

This chain links TRBV7-9 with TRBJ1-4; 9 nucleotides line up with TRBD1. The J segment lost 5 bases and the V segment lost 5 bases, leaving 6 bases of the junction unmatched. The CDR3 runs 15 residues. In germline, CDR1 is SEHNR, CDR2 FQNEAQ (reference sequence). Here the CDR3 reads CASSRSQGANEKLFF. DNA of the CDR3: TGTGCCAGCAGCCGCTCACAGGGGGCGAATGAAAAACTGTTTTTT.

The rearrangement links TRBV29-1 to TRBJ1-5; 10 nucleotides agree with TRBD1. CDR1 and CDR2 (germline): SQVTM, ANQGSEA. The V gene end was trimmed by 6 bases and the J gene end by 2 bases; junction bases not matched to a gene: 13. This CDR3 has 17 residues. In nucleotides, the CDR3 is TGCAGCGTACAGGCGGACAGGGGGGTACGGGGCAATCAGCCCCAGCATTTT. Its translation is CSVQADRGVRGNQPQHF.

The rearrangement joins TRBV14 to TRBJ2-7; D is possibly TRBD1 (6 bases). From germline, CDR1 is SGHDN and CDR2 FVKESK. The V end was cut by 4 bases, the J end by 0 bases, with 16 bases between. The CDR3 is 16 amino acids. CDR3 sequence: CASSRGPRVGSYEQYF. For the CDR3, the DNA is TGTGCCAGCAGCCGGGGGCCCCGAGTCGGCTCCTACGAGCAGTACTTC.

The chain uses TRBV11-3 and TRBJ2-2; D gene uncertain. The germline gives CDR1 SGHNT, CDR2 YENEEA. The CDR3 consists of 15 residues. The V and J ends lost 1 base and 1 base respectively, with 7 bases between them. This CDR3 reads CASSLVGRNTGELFF. DNA of the CDR3: TGTGCCAGCAGCTTAGTCGGTCGGAACACCGGGGAGCTGTTTTTT. Together with reference TRBV11-3 and TRBJ2-2, the CDR3 gives the full variable domain: EAGVVQSPRYKIIEKKQPVAFWCNPISGHNTLYWYLQNLGQGPELLIRYENEEAVDDSQLPKDRFSAERLKGVDSTLKIQPAELGDSAVYLCASSLVGRNTGELFFGEGSRLTVL.

This clone has just one count. In DNA form, the CDR3 reads TGTGCCAGCAGCTTAGATCCATTCGGGACCCAGTACTTC. Translating gives CASSLDPFGTQYF. V gene TRBV7-9 combines with J gene TRBJ2-5; D remains ambiguous. The CDR3 runs 13 residues. Trimming shortened V by 1 base and J by 7 bases, and 10 bases separated the two germline ends. CDR1 and CDR2 from the germline V gene are SEHNR and FQNEAQ (reference sequence).

CDR3 nucleotides: TGTGCCAGCACCGCGGGGGGGCGCAATGAGCAGTTCTTC. Its protein is CASTAGGRNEQFF. The chain joins TRBV2 to TRBJ2-1, with 9 bases fitting TRBD2. Losses at the gene ends were 7 bases for V and 6 bases for J; bases not matched to a gene: 4. Germline lookup yields CDR1 SNHLY and CDR2 FYNNEI. The CDR3 is 13 residues long.

The chain couples TRBV15 to TRBJ2-3; 9 bases match TRBD1. The CDR3 length is 16 residues. Germline V lookup: CDR1 LNHNV, CDR2 YYDKDF (reference sequence). V was clipped by 0 bases and J by 4 bases; unmatched bases: 5. The CDR3 spells CATSRDRQGGADTQYF. The CDR3 coding sequence is TGTGCCACCAGCAGAGACCGACAGGGGGGGGCAGATACGCAGTATTTT.

The V call is TRBV18, the J call TRBJ2-5; D ambiguous. CDR1 and CDR2 (germline): KGHSH, LQKENI. The CDR3 contains 15 residues. V was cut by 3 bases and J by 4 bases, with 15 bases left in between. This chain's CDR3 is CASSPEGSMGETQYF. CDR3 bases: TGTGCCAGCTCACCGGAAGGGTCGATGGGAGAGACCCAGTACTTC.

The V call is TRBV4-1, the J call TRBJ2-7; TRBD1 is a possible D gene (6 bases). CDR3 length: 15 amino acids. Germline-derived CDR1 and CDR2 are MGHRA and YSYEKL. The V end lost 3 bases, the J end lost 0 bases, and 12 bases lay between the germline ends. The CDR3 region is CASSQRDTDSYEQYF. Written as DNA, the CDR3 is TGCGCCAGCAGCCAGAGGGACACCGACTCCTACGAGCAGTACTTC.

This chain connects TRBV5-6 to TRBJ2-5, with D perhaps TRBD1 (5 bases). The germline V gene has CDR1 SGHDT and CDR2 YYEEEE. Trimming took off 0 bases at V and 5 bases at J, with 8 bases between the two ends. The CDR3 is 13 amino acids. The chain's CDR3 is CASSLVGAETQYF. The DNA of the CDR3 is TGTGCCAGCAGCTTGGTAGGGGCGGAGACCCAGTACTTC.

Here the CDR3 DNA reads TGCGCCAGCAGTCACACGACAGGGCCCCAAGAGACCCAGTACTTC. Its protein product is CASSHTTGPQETQYF. The V call is TRBV5-1, the J call TRBJ2-5; TRBD1 matches 7 bases. V lost 5 bases and J lost 1; bases outside the gene matches: 8. From germline, CDR1 is SGHRS and CDR2 YFSETQ. There are 15 residues in the CDR3.

In DNA, the CDR3 is TGCGCCAGCTGGAACGGGGTCGACACCAACTACGAGCAGTACTTC. This translates into CASWNGVDTNYEQYF. The V gene is TRBV5-1, the J gene TRBJ2-7; perhaps TRBD2 as D (5 bases). Germline CDR1 is SGHRS and CDR2 is YFSETQ. CDR3 length: 15 amino acids. Trimming removed 7 bases from V and 3 bases from J, with 20 bases in between.

J is TRBJ1-1 and V is TRBV15; D gene unclear. CDR3 length: 16 residues. CDR1 and CDR2 (germline): LNHNV, YYDKDF (reference sequence). Trimming shortened V by 1 base and J by 1 base, and 13 bases separated the two germline ends. In nucleotides, the CDR3 is TGTGCCACCAGCAGAGCTACAGCCCTTTGGAACACTGAAGCTTTCTTT. Encoded protein: CATSRATALWNTEAFF.

The V call is TRBV6-5, the J call TRBJ1-2; no clear D. V lost 4 bases to trimming and J lost 2 bases, with 17 bases between them. The V gene's germline CDR1 is MNHEY and CDR2 SVGAGI. The CDR3 runs 16 residues. The CDR3 DNA sequence: TGTGCCAGCAGTTTCCTACCGTTCCGCCCGAACTATGGCTACACCTTC. It codes for CASSFLPFRPNYGYTF.

This clone was counted a single time. The chain uses TRBV6-5 and TRBJ1-2; the match to TRBD1 covers 10 bases. V shed 4 bases and J 4 bases; nucleotides not matched to a gene: 3. CDR1 MNHEY and CDR2 SVGAGI come from the germline V gene. CDR3 size: 14 residues. This chain's CDR3 is CASSWDRGTYGYTF. As DNA, the CDR3 is TGTGCCAGCAGTTGGGACAGGGGTACCTATGGCTACACCTTC.

The chain carries TRBV5-5 and TRBJ2-3, with 7 bases fitting TRBD2. The CDR3 extends over 14 amino acids. Germline V gene sequence: CDR1 SGHKS, CDR2 YYEKEE (reference sequence). V lost 4 bases and J lost 0; bases outside the gene matches: 2. The CDR3 DNA is TGTGCCAGCAGCGTACTAGCGAGCACAGATACGCAGTATTTT. It yields the protein CASSVLASTDTQYF.

This chain connects TRBV13 to TRBJ1-6; tentatively, D is TRBD1 (6 bases). The germline CDR1 and CDR2 sequences are PRHDT and FYEKMQ (reference sequence). The CDR3 is made up of 16 amino acids. Deletions cut 4 bases from V and 0 bases from J, with 10 bases between. CDR3: CASSSDRSSYNSPLHF. CDR3 bases: TGTGCCAGCAGCTCCGACAGGAGCTCCTATAATTCACCCCTCCACTTT.

V and J are TRBV2 and TRBJ2-2; D assignment may be TRBD1 or TRBD2 (6 bases each). The V end lost 4 bases, the J end lost 4 bases, and 10 bases lay between the germline ends. CDR1 and CDR2 from the germline V gene are SNHLY and FYNNEI. The CDR3 contains 14 residues. Here the CDR3 reads CASSGGAGTGELFF. The CDR3 DNA follows: TGTGCCAGCAGTGGGGGGGCGGGCACCGGGGAGCTGTTTTTT.

Remarks on this clone: One end of the junction does not line up with germline, which may come from a read error. The V call is TRBV18, the J call TRBJ1-2; 7 bases map to TRBD1. The CDR3 covers 13 residues. The germline V gene has CDR1 KGHSH and CDR2 LQKENI. CDR3 amino acids: CAGSSDREYGYTF. CDR3 DNA: TGTGCCGGCTCATCCGACAGGGAATATGGCTACACCTTC.

V usage is TRBV15 and J usage is TRBJ2-3; D is ambiguous. Germline lookup yields CDR1 LNHNV and CDR2 YYDKDF (reference sequence). The CDR3 sequence is 16 residues long. Trimming took 0 bases from V and 7 from J, leaving 17 bases between them. The CDR3 nucleotides read TGTGCCACCAGCAGAGATTCGTACAAGCGCGTGAATACGCAGTATTTT. Translation gives CATSRDSYKRVNTQYF.

The CDR3 region has the DNA TGTGCCAGCACCCTTGGTCCAGACTCCGGGGAGCTGTTTTTT. This translates into CASTLGPDSGELFF. The chain is built from TRBV5-6 and TRBJ2-2; D not resolved. Per germline, CDR1 SGHDT and CDR2 YYEEEE. The CDR3 is 14 amino acids. The V end was cut by 6 bases, the J end by 6 bases, with 15 bases between.

The chain has TRBV4-1 and TRBJ1-2, with a weak D call TRBD1 (5 bases). Trimming shortened V by 1 base and J by 3 bases, and 9 bases separated the two germline ends. This CDR3 comprises 14 residues. From germline, CDR1 is MGHRA and CDR2 YSYEKL. CDR3 sequence reads: CASSQGREHYGYTF. CDR3 bases: TGCGCCAGCAGCCAAGGCAGGGAACACTATGGCTACACCTTC.

The gene calls are TRBV13 and TRBJ2-7; 8 nucleotides line up with TRBD1. J lost 3 bases, V lost 5 bases, and 6 bases had no gene match. From germline, CDR1 is PRHDT and CDR2 FYEKMQ (reference sequence). CDR3 length: 14 residues. As DNA, the CDR3 is TGTGCCAGCAGCCAGACAGGGGTAGACTACGAGCAGTACTTC. This gives the protein CASSQTGVDYEQYF. The whole variable domain, filled in from reference TRBV13 and TRBJ2-7, reads AAGVIQSPRHLIKEKRETATLKCYPIPRHDTVYWYQQGPGQDPQFLISFYEKMQSDKGSIPDRFSAQQFSDYHSELNMSSLELGDSALYFCASSQTGVDYEQYFGPGTRLTVT.

This chain connects TRBV2 to TRBJ1-2; TRBD1 aligns across 9 bases. Germline trimming cut 8 bases from V and 7 bases from J; bases unmatched to any gene: 2. This CDR3 contains 11 residues. Per germline, CDR1 SNHLY and CDR2 FYNNEI. This CDR3 reads CASGQGFGYTF. In DNA form, the CDR3 reads TGTGCCAGCGGACAGGGGTTTGGCTACACCTTC.

The chain recombines TRBV19 with TRBJ2-6; D unresolved. Germline lookup yields CDR1 LNHDA and CDR2 SQIVND (reference sequence). Trimming took 1 base from V and 2 from J, leaving 6 bases between them. CDR3 length: 15 residues. CDR3 sequence: CASSIAVPGANVLTF. The DNA for the CDR3 is TGTGCCAGTAGTATAGCGGTGCCTGGGGCCAACGTCCTGACTTTC.